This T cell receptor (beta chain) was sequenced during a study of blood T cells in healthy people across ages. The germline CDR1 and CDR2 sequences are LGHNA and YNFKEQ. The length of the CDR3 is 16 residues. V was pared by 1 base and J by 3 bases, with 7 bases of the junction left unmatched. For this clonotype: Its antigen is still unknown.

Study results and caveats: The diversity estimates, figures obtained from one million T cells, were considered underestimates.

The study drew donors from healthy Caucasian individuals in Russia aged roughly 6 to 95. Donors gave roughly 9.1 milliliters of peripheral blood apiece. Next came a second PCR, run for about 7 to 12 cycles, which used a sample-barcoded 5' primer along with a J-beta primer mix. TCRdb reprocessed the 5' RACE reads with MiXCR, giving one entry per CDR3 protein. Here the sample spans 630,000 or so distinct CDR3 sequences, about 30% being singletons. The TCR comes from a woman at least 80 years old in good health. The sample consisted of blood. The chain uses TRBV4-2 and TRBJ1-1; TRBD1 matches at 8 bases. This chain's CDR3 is CASSQVTGEVYTEAFF. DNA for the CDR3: TGTGCCAGCAGCCAAGTGACAGGGGAGGTTTACACTGAAGCTTTCTTT.